A single sample gave rise to the 6 T cell receptor beta chains below, sequenced in a study of cytomegalovirus exposure and HLA in healthy donors. The PCR was carried out with 60 Vbeta primers and 13 Jbeta primers. Sequencing used immunoSEQ multiplex PCR; TCRdb keeps in-frame clones, though not all of them. In the table there are around 150,000 clones, about four fifths of which are singletons. Specimen: PBMCs. Receptors were obtained from a man aged 25 to 40 in good health and CMV-seropositive.

The chain joins TRBV11-3 to TRBJ2-5, with D tentatively TRBD2 (7 bases). The CDR3 length is 13 residues. CDR1 and CDR2 (germline): SGHNT, YENEEA. With 5 bases removed from V and 6 bases from J, the gap between germline ends came to 13 bases. CDR3 sequence (DNA): TGTGCCAGCAGCGGGGGGGCAACGCAGACCCAGTACTTC. Its translation is CASSGGATQTQYF.

The chain links TRBV7-9 to TRBJ1-2; D may be TRBD1 (5 bases). Germline CDR1 reads SEHNR; CDR2 reads FQNEAQ (reference sequence). V was pared by 3 bases and J by 10 bases, with 15 bases between. This CDR3 is 13 amino acids long. The CDR3 region is CASSLSGGPNYTF. The CDR3 DNA reads TGTGCCAGCAGCTTGTCCGGGGGACCGAACTACACCTTC.

This chain joins TRBV5-4 and TRBJ2-1; 12 positions agree with TRBD2. The trim removed 2 bases at V and 12 bases at J, leaving 15 bases unmatched. This CDR3 contains 17 residues. The germline CDR1 and CDR2 sequences are SGHNT and YYREEE (reference sequence). CDR3 amino acids: CASSFRLAGAQVNSQFF. Written as DNA, the CDR3 is TGTGCCAGCAGCTTTAGACTAGCGGGAGCCCAAGTCAATTCGCAGTTCTTC.

V and J are TRBV11-3 and TRBJ1-4, with no clear D. The CDR3 loop spans 13 amino acids. Germline-derived CDR1 and CDR2 are SGHNT and YENEEA. Trimming stripped 2 bases from V and 4 bases from J, with 5 bases between. For the CDR3, the DNA is TGTGCCAGCAGCTTAATCCGTAATGAAAAACTGTTTTTT. Protein product: CASSLIRNEKLFF.

This CDR3 reads CASSVGTGVYEQYF. In nucleotides, the CDR3 is TGTGCCAGCAGCGTTGGTACAGGGGTCTACGAGCAGTACTTC. This chain uses TRBV9 with TRBJ2-7, with 7 bases identical to TRBD1. This CDR3 has 14 amino acids. V lost 2 bases and J lost 3; bases outside the gene matches: 5. Germline CDR1 and CDR2: SGDLS and YYNGEE.

V is TRBV4-1 and J is TRBJ1-1, with D uncertain. The V gene lost 0 bases and the J gene lost 4 bases, with 15 bases spanning the gap. Germline V gene data show CDR1 as MGHRA and CDR2 as YSYEKL. The CDR3 has 16 residues. In DNA, the CDR3 is TGCGCCAGCAGCCAAGATCTAACAGCGGTTGCCACTGAAGCTTTCTTT. Amino acids: CASSQDLTAVATEAFF.